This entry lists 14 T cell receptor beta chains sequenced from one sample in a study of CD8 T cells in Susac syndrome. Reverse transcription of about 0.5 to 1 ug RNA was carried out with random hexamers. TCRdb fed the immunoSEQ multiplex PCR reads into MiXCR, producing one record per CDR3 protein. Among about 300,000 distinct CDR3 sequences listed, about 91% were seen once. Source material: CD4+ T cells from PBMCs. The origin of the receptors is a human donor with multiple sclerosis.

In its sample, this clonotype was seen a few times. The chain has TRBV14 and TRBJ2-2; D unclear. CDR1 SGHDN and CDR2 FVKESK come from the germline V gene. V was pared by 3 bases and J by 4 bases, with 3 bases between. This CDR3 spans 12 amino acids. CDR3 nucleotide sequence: TGTGCCAGCAGCCAGGGCACCGGGGAGCTGTTTTTT. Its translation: CASSQGTGELFF.

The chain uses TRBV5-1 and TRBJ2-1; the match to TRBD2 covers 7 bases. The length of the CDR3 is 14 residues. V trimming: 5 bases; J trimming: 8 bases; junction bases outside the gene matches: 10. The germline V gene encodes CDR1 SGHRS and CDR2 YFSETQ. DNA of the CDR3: TGCGCCAGCAGGGTTACAGCGGGGAGCGATGAGCAGTTCTTC. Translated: CASRVTAGSDEQFF.

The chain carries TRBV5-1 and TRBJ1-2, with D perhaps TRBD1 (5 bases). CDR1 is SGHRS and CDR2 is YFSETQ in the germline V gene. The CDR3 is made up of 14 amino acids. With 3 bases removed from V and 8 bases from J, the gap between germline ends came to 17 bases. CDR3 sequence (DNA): TGCGCCAGCAGCTCGGGAGGGACCCTTGACGGCTACACCTTC. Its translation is CASSSGGTLDGYTF.

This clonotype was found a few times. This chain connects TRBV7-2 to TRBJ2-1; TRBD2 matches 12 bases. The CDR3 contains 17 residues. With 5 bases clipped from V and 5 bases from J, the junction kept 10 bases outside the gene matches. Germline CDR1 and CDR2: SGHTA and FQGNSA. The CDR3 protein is CASSPRLAGALHNEQFF. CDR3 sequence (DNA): TGTGCCAGCAGCCCCAGACTAGCGGGGGCCCTACACAATGAGCAGTTCTTC.

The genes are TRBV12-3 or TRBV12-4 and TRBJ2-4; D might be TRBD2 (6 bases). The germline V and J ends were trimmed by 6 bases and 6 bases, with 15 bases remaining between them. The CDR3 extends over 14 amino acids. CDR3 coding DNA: TGTGCCAGCAGCGGAGAGCGGGTGGTAAACATTCAGTACTTC. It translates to CASSGERVVNIQYF.

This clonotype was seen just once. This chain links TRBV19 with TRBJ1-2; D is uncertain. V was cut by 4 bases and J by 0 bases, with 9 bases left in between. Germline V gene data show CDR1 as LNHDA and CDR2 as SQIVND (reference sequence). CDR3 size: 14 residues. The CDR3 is CASSKTRTNYGYTF. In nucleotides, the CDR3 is TGTGCCAGTAGTAAGACCCGGACTAACTATGGCTACACCTTC.

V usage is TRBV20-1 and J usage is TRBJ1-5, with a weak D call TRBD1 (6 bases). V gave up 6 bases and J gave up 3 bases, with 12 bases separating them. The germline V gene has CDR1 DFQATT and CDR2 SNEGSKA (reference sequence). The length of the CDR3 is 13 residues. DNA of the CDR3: TGCAGTGCGAGAACAGGGACCAATCAGCCCCAGCATTTT. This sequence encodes CSARTGTNQPQHF.

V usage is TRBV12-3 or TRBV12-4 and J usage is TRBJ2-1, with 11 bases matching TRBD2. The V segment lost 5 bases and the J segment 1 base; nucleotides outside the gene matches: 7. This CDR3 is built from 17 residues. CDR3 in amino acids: CASSPRVAGGSYNEQFF. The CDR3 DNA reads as TGTGCCAGCAGTCCCCGAGTAGCGGGAGGGTCCTACAATGAGCAGTTCTTC.

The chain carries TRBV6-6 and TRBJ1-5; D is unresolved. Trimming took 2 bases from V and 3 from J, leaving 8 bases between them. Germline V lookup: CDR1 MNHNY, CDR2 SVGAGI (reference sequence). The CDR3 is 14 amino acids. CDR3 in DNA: TGTGCCAGCAGTTACAGCGGGGACAATCAGCCCCAGCATTTT. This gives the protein CASSYSGDNQPQHF.

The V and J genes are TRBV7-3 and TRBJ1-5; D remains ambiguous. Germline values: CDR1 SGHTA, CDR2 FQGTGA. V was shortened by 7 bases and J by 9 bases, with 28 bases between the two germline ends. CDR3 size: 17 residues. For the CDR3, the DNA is TGTGCCAGCAACCTCCCGTGGGAGGAATTGGCTTTTCGGCCCCAGCATTTT. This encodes CASNLPWEELAFRPQHF.

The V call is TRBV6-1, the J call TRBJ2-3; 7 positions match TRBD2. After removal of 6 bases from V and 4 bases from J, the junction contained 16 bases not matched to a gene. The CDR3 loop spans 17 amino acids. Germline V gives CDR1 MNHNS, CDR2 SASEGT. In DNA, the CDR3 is TGTGCCAGCAGAAAAGGCTCAGGACTAGGTGTTTCAGATACGCAGTATTTT. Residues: CASRKGSGLGVSDTQYF.

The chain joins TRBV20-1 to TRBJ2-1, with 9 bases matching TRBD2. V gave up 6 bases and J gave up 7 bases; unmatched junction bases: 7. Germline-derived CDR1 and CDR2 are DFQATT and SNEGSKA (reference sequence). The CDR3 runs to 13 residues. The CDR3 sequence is CSAPSGMKNEQFF. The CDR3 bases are TGCAGTGCCCCTAGCGGGATGAAGAATGAGCAGTTCTTC.

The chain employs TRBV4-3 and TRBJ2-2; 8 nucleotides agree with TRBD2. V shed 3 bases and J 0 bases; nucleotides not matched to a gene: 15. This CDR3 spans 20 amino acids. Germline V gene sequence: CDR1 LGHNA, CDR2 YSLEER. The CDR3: CASSHAGRVSGDANTGELFF. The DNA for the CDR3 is TGCGCCAGCAGCCATGCCGGGAGGGTTAGCGGGGACGCGAACACCGGGGAGCTGTTTTTT.

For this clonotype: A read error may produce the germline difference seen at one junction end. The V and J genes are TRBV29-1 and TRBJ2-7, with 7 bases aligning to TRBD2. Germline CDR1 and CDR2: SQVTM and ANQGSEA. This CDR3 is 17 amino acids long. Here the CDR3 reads CSVEGAGLGGSSYEQYF. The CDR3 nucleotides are TGCAGCGTGGAAGGGGCTGGGCTTGGCGGGAGCTCCTACGAGCAGTACTTC.